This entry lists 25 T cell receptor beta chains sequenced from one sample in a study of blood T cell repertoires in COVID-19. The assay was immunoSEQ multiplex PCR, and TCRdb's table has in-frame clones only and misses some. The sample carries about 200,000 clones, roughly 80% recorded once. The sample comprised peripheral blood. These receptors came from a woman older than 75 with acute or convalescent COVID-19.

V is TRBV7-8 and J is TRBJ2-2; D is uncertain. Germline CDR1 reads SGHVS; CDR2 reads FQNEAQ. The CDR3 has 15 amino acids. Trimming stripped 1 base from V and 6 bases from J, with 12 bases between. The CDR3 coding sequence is TGTGCCAGCAGCTTAGAAACCCGAGGTGCCGGGGAGCTGTTTTTT. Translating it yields CASSLETRGAGELFF.

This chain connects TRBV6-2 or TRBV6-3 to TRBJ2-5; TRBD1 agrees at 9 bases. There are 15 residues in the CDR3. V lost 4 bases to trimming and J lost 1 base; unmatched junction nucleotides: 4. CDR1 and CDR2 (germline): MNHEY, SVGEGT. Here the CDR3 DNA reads TGTGCCAGCAGTTGGGACAGGGAGACCCAAGAGACCCAGTACTTC. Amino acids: CASSWDRETQETQYF.

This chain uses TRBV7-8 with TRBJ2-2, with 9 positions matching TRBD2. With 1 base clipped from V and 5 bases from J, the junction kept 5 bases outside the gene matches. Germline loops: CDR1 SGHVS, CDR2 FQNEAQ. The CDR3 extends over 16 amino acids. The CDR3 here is CASSLVSGRRTGELFF. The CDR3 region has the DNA TGTGCCAGCAGCTTAGTTAGCGGGAGACGAACCGGGGAGCTGTTTTTT.

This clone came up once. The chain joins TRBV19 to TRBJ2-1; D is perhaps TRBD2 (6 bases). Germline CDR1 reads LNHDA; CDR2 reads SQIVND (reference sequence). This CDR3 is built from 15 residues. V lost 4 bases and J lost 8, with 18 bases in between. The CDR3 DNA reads TGTGCCAGTAGTACCGGAAATCCGGGGGTCGATGAGCAGTTCTTC. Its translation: CASSTGNPGVDEQFF.

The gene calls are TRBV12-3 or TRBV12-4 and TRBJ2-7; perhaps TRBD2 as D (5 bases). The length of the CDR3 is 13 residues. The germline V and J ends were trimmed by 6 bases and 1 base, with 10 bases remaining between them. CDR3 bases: TGTGCCAGCAGCCAGACTATTTCCTACGAGCAGTACTTC. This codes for CASSQTISYEQYF.

In DNA form, the CDR3 reads TGTGCCATCAGGGTTGGGCTGGGCACAGATACGCAGTATTTT. Amino acid sequence: CAIRVGLGTDTQYF. This chain connects TRBV10-3 to TRBJ2-3, with no clear D. The ends were cut back, 6 bases at V and 1 base at J, with 11 bases in the middle. CDR1 is ENHRY and CDR2 is SYGVKD in the germline V gene. CDR3 length: 14 amino acids.

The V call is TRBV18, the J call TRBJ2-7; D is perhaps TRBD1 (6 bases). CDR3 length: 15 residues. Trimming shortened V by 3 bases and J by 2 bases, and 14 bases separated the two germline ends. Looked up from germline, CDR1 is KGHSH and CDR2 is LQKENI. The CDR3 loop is CASSPRGEGAYEQYF. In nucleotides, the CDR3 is TGTGCCAGCTCACCGCGTGGAGAGGGGGCCTACGAGCAGTACTTC.

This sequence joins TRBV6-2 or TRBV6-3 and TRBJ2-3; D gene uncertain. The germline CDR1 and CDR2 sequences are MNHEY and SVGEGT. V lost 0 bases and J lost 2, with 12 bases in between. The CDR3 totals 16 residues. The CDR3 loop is CASSYSSSLPTDTQYF. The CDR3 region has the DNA TGTGCCAGCAGTTACTCGTCCTCCCTACCCACAGATACGCAGTATTTT.

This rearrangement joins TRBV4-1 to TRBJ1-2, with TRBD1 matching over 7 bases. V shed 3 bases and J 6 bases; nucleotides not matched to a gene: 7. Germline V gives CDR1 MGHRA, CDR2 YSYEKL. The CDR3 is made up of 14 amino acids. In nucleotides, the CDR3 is TGCGCCAGCAGCCACGGCGACAGGGAAAATGGCTACACCTTC. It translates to CASSHGDRENGYTF.

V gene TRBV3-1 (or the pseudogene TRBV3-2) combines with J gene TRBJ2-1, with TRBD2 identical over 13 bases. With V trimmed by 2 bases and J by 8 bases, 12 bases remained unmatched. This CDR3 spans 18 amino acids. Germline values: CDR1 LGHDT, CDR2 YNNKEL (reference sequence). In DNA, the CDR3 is TGTGCCAGCAGCCAACCAGGACTAGCGGGAGTTTTCGTCTATGAGCAGTTCTTC. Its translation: CASSQPGLAGVFVYEQFF.

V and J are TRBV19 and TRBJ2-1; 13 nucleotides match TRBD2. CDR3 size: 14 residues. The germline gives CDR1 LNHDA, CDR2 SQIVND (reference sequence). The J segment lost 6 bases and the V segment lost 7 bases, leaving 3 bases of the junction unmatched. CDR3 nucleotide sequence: TGTGCCAGTAACCGACTAGCGGGGGGCAATGAGCAGTTCTTC. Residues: CASNRLAGGNEQFF. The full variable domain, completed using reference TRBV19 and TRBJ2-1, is DGGITQSPKYLFRKEGQNVTLSCEQNLNHDAMYWYRQDPGQGLRLIYYSQIVNDFQKGDIAEGYSVSREKKESFPLTVTSAQKNPTAFYLCASNRLAGGNEQFFGPGTRLTVL.

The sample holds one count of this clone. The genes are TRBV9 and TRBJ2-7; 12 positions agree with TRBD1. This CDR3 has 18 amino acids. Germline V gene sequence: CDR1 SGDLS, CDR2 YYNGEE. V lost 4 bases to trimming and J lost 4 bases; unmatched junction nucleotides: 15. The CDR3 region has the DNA TGTGCCAGCAGCCACGGGACAGGGGGCGGTGGTGGTAGTTACGAGCAGTACTTC. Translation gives CASSHGTGGGGGSYEQYF.

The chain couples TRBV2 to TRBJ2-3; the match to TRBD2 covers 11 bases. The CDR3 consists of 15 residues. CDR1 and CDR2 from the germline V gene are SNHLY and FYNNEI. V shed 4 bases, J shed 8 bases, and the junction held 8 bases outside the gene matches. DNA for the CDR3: TGTGCCAGCAGTGTGGAACTAGCGGGAGTAGTTACGCAGTATTTT. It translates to CASSVELAGVVTQYF.

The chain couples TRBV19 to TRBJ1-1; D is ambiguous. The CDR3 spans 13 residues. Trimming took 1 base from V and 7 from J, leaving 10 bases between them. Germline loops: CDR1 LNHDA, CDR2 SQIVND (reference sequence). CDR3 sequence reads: CASSIGRGNEAFF. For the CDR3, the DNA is TGTGCCAGTAGTATAGGCCGGGGAAATGAAGCTTTCTTT.

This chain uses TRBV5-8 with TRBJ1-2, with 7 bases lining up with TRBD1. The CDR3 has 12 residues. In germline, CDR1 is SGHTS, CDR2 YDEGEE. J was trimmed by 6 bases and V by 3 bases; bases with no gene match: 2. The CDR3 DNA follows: TGTGCCAGCAGCTACAGGGGTCATGGCTACACCTTC. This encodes CASSYRGHGYTF.

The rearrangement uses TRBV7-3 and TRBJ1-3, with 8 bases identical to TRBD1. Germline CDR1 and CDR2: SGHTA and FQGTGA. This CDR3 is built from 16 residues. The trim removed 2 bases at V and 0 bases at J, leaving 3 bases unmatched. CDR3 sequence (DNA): TGTGCCAGCAGCTTAGGAGACAGGGGCTCTGGAAACACCATATATTTT. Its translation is CASSLGDRGSGNTIYF.

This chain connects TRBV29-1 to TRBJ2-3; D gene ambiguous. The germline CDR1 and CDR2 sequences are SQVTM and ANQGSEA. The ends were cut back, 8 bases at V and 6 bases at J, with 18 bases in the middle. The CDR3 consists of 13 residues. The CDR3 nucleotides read TGCAGCCTTCGCTTGACTGCCTCGGATACGCAGTATTTT. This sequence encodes CSLRLTASDTQYF.

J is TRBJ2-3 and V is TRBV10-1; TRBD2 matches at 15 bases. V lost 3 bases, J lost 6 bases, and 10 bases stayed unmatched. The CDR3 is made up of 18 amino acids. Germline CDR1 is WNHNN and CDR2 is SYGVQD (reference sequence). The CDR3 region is CASSDPGLAGGPGDTQYF. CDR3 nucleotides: TGCGCCAGCAGTGACCCTGGACTAGCGGGAGGGCCGGGGGATACGCAGTATTTT.

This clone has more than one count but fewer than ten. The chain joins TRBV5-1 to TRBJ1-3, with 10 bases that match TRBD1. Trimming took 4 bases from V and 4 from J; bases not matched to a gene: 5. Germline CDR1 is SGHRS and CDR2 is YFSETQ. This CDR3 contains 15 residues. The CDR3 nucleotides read TGCGCCAGCAGCGACGGGACAGGGGCCGGAAACACCATATATTTT. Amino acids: CASSDGTGAGNTIYF. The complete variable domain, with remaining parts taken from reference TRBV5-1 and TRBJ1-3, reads KAGVTQTPRYLIKTRGQQVTLSCSPISGHRSVSWYQQTPGQGLQFLFEYFSETQRNKGNFPGRFSGRQFSNSRSEMNVSTLELGDSALYLCASSDGTGAGNTIYFGEGSWLTVV.

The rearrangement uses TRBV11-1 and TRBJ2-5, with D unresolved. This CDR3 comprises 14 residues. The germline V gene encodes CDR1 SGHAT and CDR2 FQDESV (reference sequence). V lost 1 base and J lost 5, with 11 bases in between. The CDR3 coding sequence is TGTGCCAGCAGCTTAGGGCCATCCGTGGAGACCCAGTACTTC. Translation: CASSLGPSVETQYF.

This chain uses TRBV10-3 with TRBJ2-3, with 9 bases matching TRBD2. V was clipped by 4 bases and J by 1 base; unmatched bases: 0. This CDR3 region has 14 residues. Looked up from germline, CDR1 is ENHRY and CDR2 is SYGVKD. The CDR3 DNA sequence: TGTGCCATCAGTGGGACTAGCGGCACAGATACGCAGTATTTT. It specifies CAISGTSGTDTQYF.

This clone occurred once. CDR3 region: CASRRDSTSSGANVLTF. CDR3 nucleotide sequence: TGTGCCAGCCGCCGGGACAGCACCAGCTCTGGGGCCAACGTCCTGACTTTC. The chain recombines TRBV21-1 with TRBJ2-6; the table's D gene call, TRBD1, was not cross checked with the DNA. TRBV21-1 is described as a pseudogene. CDR3 length equals 17 residues.

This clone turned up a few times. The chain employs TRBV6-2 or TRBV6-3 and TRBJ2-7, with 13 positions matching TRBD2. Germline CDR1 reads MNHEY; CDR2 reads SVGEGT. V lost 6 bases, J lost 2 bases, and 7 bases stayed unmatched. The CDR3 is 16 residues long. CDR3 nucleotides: TGTGCCAGCAGCCGACGAACTAGCGGGGGGGCCTACGAGCAGTACTTC. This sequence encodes CASSRRTSGGAYEQYF.

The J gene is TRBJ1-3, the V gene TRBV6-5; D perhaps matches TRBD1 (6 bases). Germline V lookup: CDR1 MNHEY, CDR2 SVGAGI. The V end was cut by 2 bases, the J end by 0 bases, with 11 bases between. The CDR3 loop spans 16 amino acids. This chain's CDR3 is CASSYDRWSSGNTIYF. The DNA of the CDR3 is TGTGCCAGCAGTTACGACAGGTGGAGCTCTGGAAACACCATATATTTT.

The CDR3 here is CASNIQGPLYEQYF. The CDR3 nucleotides read TGTGCCAGCAATATACAGGGGCCCCTTTACGAGCAGTACTTC. V and J are TRBV11-2 and TRBJ2-7; TRBD1 aligns across 7 bases. The CDR3 runs 14 residues. Germline V gene sequence: CDR1 SGHAT, CDR2 FQNNGV. The V and J ends lost 7 bases and 4 bases, in that order; junction bases with no gene match: 10. Looking up the rest from reference TRBV11-2 and TRBJ2-7 gives the full variable domain: EAGVAQSPRYKIIEKRQSVAFWCNPISGHATLYWYQQILGQGPKLLIQFQNNGVVDDSQLPKDRFSAERLKGVDSTLKIQPAKLEDSAVYLCASNIQGPLYEQYFGPGTRLTVT.